This T cell receptor beta chain was sequenced for a study of control samples from healthy donors and cancer patients (dated by TCRdb to the early 2020s). Compared with the rest of its sample, this clone is medium-sized (0.01 to 0.1%). Its antigen is not yet known. Base qualities are not recorded, but no much larger clone differs from it by a single base. Taken from the germline V gene, the CDR1 and CDR2 loops are SGHVS and FNYEAQ. Inclusive of the bounding cysteine and phenylalanine, the CDR3 is 16 residues long. This entry keeps only the CDR3 DNA: 48 bases, framed from base 1. V loses 3 bases at its end and J loses 3 bases; junction bases beyond the gene matches: 11. The library was made by the immunoSEQ multiplex PCR assay. Entries here come from immuneACCESS through TCRdb and include only in-frame sequences with V and J called. Some clones fail to appear in such tables; in the studies checked, an unresolved V gene covers under half of the shortfall, and the cause of the remainder is unknown. In all, the sample holds around 82,000 clones, and around 89% of those were seen once. Together, the top ten hold 7.2% of the sample.

The sequence links TRBV7-6 to TRBJ2-7; TRBD1 agrees with 7 junctional bases. Sequences were obtained from blood. This receptor was taken from a man aged 45-60 years in good health. This receptor carries the CDR3 CASSFDGTANIYEQYF. In nucleotide form, the sequence is TGTGCCAGCAGCTTTGACGGGACAGCGAACATCTACGAGCAGTACTTC.